The 27 T cell receptor beta chains in this list originate from one sample, sequenced in a study of T-cell reconstitution after alpha-beta-depleted transplantation in children. During its preparation, the TCRbeta library received unique molecular identifiers. TCRdb re-analysed the PCR reads in MiXCR, keeping a single row per CDR3 protein. Found here are fewer than 500,000 distinct CDR3 sequences, roughly 43% of them singletons; the top ten hold 25% to 30%. The sample was PBMCs, taken before TCRalphabeta/CD19-depleted stem cell transplant. These receptors were obtained from a girl aged 2 to 10 with aplastic anemia, due to receive a stem cell transplant.

This clonotype has more than one count but fewer than ten. This rearrangement joins TRBV20-1 to TRBJ2-2; possible D gene TRBD1, 5 bases. CDR3 size: 13 residues. The V gene lost 0 bases and the J gene lost 9 bases, with 11 bases spanning the gap. Per the germline V gene, CDR1 is DFQATT and CDR2 is SNEGSKA (reference sequence). The CDR3: CSARDQGARELFF. The DNA of the CDR3 is TGCAGTGCTAGAGATCAGGGCGCTAGGGAGCTGTTTTTT.

The chain has TRBV7-2 and TRBJ2-2; D unclear. Per germline, CDR1 SGHTA and CDR2 FQGNSA. Trimming took 1 base from V and 6 from J, leaving 12 bases between them. The length of the CDR3 is 15 residues. DNA for the CDR3: TGTGCCAGCAGCTTAGTGTCTGTTGGGTCCGGGGAGCTGTTTTTT. The encoded protein is CASSLVSVGSGELFF.

This clonotype has a handful of counts. The chain combines TRBV18 with TRBJ1-4, with D uncertain. The ends were cut back, 2 bases at V and 8 bases at J, with 15 bases in the middle. Germline CDR1 is KGHSH and CDR2 is LQKENI. This CDR3 region has 15 residues. CDR3 region: CASSPLPLANEKLFF. Here the CDR3 DNA reads TGTGCCAGCTCACCATTGCCCTTAGCGAACGAAAAACTGTTTTTT.

This clonotype was detected a few times. The chain combines TRBV5-6 with TRBJ2-7; perhaps TRBD2 as D (5 bases). Per germline, CDR1 SGHDT and CDR2 YYEEEE. This CDR3 comprises 13 residues. Trimming left V 7 bases short and J 4 bases short, with 15 bases between. The CDR3 DNA sequence: TGTGCCAGCGGACGGACTGAACTATACGAGCAGTACTTC. Residues: CASGRTELYEQYF.

The J gene is TRBJ2-3, the V gene TRBV29-1; 9 bases line up with TRBD2. Trimming cost V 4 bases and J 3 bases; bases outside gene matches: 8. The CDR3 spans 15 residues. Germline CDR1 SQVTM, CDR2 ANQGSEA. The CDR3 sequence is CSVGVAGDLTDTQYF. The CDR3, as DNA: TGCAGCGTTGGGGTAGCGGGAGATCTGACAGATACGCAGTATTTT.

This sequence joins TRBV29-1 and TRBJ2-7, with a tentative D call TRBD2 (5 bases). The V gene lost 6 bases and the J gene lost 6 bases, with 18 bases spanning the gap. Germline lookup yields CDR1 SQVTM and CDR2 ANQGSEA. CDR3 length equals 13 residues. CDR3 DNA sequence: TGCAGCGTGAATGGTGTCGTCGGGATCGAGCAGTACTTC. It yields the protein CSVNGVVGIEQYF.

The sample holds many counts of this clonotype. This chain connects TRBV15 to TRBJ2-5; D call uncertain. V was cut by 3 bases and J by 4 bases, with 12 bases left in between. The germline V gene has CDR1 LNHNV and CDR2 YYDKDF (reference sequence). This CDR3 is built from 14 residues. CDR3 DNA sequence: TGTGCCACCAGCAGTGGGTACGAGGTAGAGACCCAGTACTTC. Protein: CATSSGYEVETQYF. Together with reference TRBV15 and TRBJ2-5, the CDR3 gives the full variable domain: DAMVIQNPRYQVTQFGKPVTLSCSQTLNHNVMYWYQQKSSQAPKLLFHYYDKDFNNEADTPDNFQSRRPNTSFCFLDIRSPGLGDTAMYLCATSSGYEVETQYFGPGTRLLVL.

This clonotype came up many times. The CDR3 nucleotides are TGCGCCAGCAGCTCCTCGGACAGATCAACGGACGAGCAGTACTTC. It codes for CASSSSDRSTDEQYF. The rearrangement joins TRBV5-1 to TRBJ2-7, with a possible D match to TRBD1 (6 bases). Per the germline V gene, CDR1 is SGHRS and CDR2 is YFSETQ. V was trimmed by 3 bases and J by 5 bases, leaving 18 bases between them. The CDR3 is 15 residues long. Drawing the rest from reference TRBV5-1 and TRBJ2-7, the complete variable domain is KAGVTQTPRYLIKTRGQQVTLSCSPISGHRSVSWYQQTPGQGLQFLFEYFSETQRNKGNFPGRFSGRQFSNSRSEMNVSTLELGDSALYLCASSSSDRSTDEQYFGPGTRLTVT.

The chain links TRBV3-1 to TRBJ1-1; no definite D call. CDR1 and CDR2 (germline): LGHDT, YNNKEL (reference sequence). The CDR3 totals 14 residues. Trimming removed 4 bases at V and 0 bases at J, with 9 bases between. As DNA, the CDR3 is TGTGCCAGCAGCCCCCGATGGGTGAACACTGAAGCTTTCTTT. This translates into CASSPRWVNTEAFF. The full variable domain, with the rest looked up from reference TRBV3-1 and TRBJ1-1, is DTAVSQTPKYLVTQMGNDKSIKCEQNLGHDTMYWYKQDSKKFLKIMFSYNNKELIINETVPNRFSPKSPDKAHLNLHINSLELGDSAVYFCASSPRWVNTEAFFGQGTRLTVV.

The chain recombines TRBV19 with TRBJ2-7; D uncertain. There are 14 residues in the CDR3. Germline lookup yields CDR1 LNHDA and CDR2 SQIVND (reference sequence). Trimming removed 3 bases from V and 5 bases from J, with 14 bases in between. This CDR3 reads CASSMMEFTDEQYF. CDR3 DNA sequence: TGTGCCAGTAGTATGATGGAGTTCACTGACGAGCAGTACTTC.

This clonotype appeared many times. The chain links TRBV20-1 to TRBJ1-5; a weak D match, TRBD1 (5 bases). Germline values: CDR1 DFQATT, CDR2 SNEGSKA (reference sequence). Deletions cut 2 bases from V and 6 bases from J, with 11 bases between. The CDR3 spans 13 residues. CDR3 sequence: CSARPRASQPQHF. CDR3 bases: TGCAGTGCTAGACCCAGGGCCTCTCAGCCCCAGCATTTT.

This clonotype was detected a few times. The chain links TRBV12-3 or TRBV12-4 to TRBJ2-3, with 7 bases fitting TRBD2. This CDR3 has 17 amino acids. The trim removed 6 bases at V and 5 bases at J, leaving 17 bases unmatched. The CDR3 DNA reads as TGTGCCAGCAGCCGATGGGCTAGCGGAGGTCGGAGAGATACGCAGTATTTT. Translation: CASSRWASGGRRDTQYF.

This clonotype was observed a handful of times. The rearrangement uses TRBV25-1 and TRBJ1-5, with 10 bases matching TRBD1. CDR3 length equals 17 residues. In germline, CDR1 is MGHDK, CDR2 SYGVNS. V shed 4 bases and J 6 bases; nucleotides not matched to a gene: 12. The CDR3 region has the DNA TGTGCCAGCAGTGGACGTCCCGGGACAGGGGAGGGTCAGCCCCAGCATTTT. Translating it yields CASSGRPGTGEGQPQHF.

This clonotype has ten or more counts. The chain has TRBV28 and TRBJ2-1, with 9 bases lining up with TRBD1. Trimming removed 8 bases from V and 8 bases from J; junction bases left unmatched: 13. Germline V gene sequence: CDR1 MDHEN, CDR2 SYDVKM. The length of the CDR3 is 15 residues. For the CDR3, the DNA is TGTGCCAGCGTACCCTTCGGGACAGGGAACGATGAGCAGTTCTTC. This codes for CASVPFGTGNDEQFF.

V gene TRBV12-3 or TRBV12-4 combines with J gene TRBJ1-6, with D perhaps matching TRBD1 (6 bases). V lost 6 bases and J lost 3, with 12 bases in between. CDR3 length: 15 amino acids. The DNA of the CDR3 is TGTGCCAGCAGCTCCGGACAGAGCTATAATTCACCCCTCCACTTT. This encodes CASSSGQSYNSPLHF.

About this clonotype itself: A read error may be the cause here, since a much bigger clone is one base away. The V and J genes are TRBV28 and TRBJ2-3; 7 bases agree with TRBD1. Germline V CDR1 and CDR2: MDHEN, SYDVKM. The CDR3 is 15 amino acids. The CDR3 is CASTLQGSRADTQNF. The DNA of the CDR3 is TGTGCCAGCACCCTACAGGGGAGTAGGGCAGATACGCAGAATTTT.

V gene TRBV20-1 combines with J gene TRBJ2-7; D gene uncertain. CDR3 length equals 10 residues. The V gene lost 6 bases and the J gene lost 6 bases, with 9 bases spanning the gap. Germline values: CDR1 DFQATT, CDR2 SNEGSKA (reference sequence). The CDR3 region is CSASIREQYF. CDR3 nucleotides: TGCAGTGCGAGCATTCGCGAGCAGTACTTC.

The rearrangement links TRBV28 to TRBJ2-7, with D perhaps TRBD1 (6 bases). CDR3 size: 13 residues. V was clipped by 8 bases and J by 4 bases, with 15 bases between them. CDR1 MDHEN and CDR2 SYDVKM come from the germline V gene. CDR3 sequence reads: CASRRDTEYEQYF. In DNA, the CDR3 is TGTGCCAGCCGTCGGGACACCGAGTACGAGCAGTACTTC.

CDR3 amino acids: CASSPGQGGAGATEAFF. CDR3 in DNA: TGTGCCAGCAGCCCGGGACAGGGGGGGGCCGGGGCCACTGAAGCTTTCTTT. V gene TRBV3-1 combines with J gene TRBJ1-1; 11 bases map to TRBD1. Germline CDR1 reads LGHDT; CDR2 reads YNNKEL (reference sequence). V was clipped by 4 bases and J by 4 bases; unmatched bases: 11. CDR3 length: 17 residues.

The rearrangement uses TRBV24-1 and TRBJ2-3; D is undetermined. Germline values: CDR1 KGHDR, CDR2 SFDVKD. CDR3 length equals 12 residues. Trimming shortened V by 3 bases and J by 6 bases, and 6 bases separated the two germline ends. CDR3 region: CATSDRSDTQYF. The DNA for the CDR3 is TGTGCCACCAGTGATCGTTCTGATACGCAGTATTTT.

This chain connects TRBV29-1 to TRBJ2-7; D call uncertain. Germline values: CDR1 SQVTM, CDR2 ANQGSEA. CDR3 length: 14 amino acids. Trimming took 0 bases from V and 1 from J, leaving 10 bases between them. CDR3: CSVEDVGSSYEQYF. The DNA for the CDR3 is TGCAGCGTTGAAGATGTGGGTTCTTCCTACGAGCAGTACTTC.

V usage is TRBV20-1 and J usage is TRBJ2-3; TRBD2 matches 13 bases. The CDR3 sequence is 15 residues long. After removal of 6 bases from V and 3 bases from J, the junction contained 6 bases not matched to a gene. Germline CDR1 reads DFQATT; CDR2 reads SNEGSKA (reference sequence). CDR3 loop: CSARTSGSRTDTQYF. The DNA for the CDR3 is TGCAGTGCCCGGACTAGCGGGAGTCGTACAGATACGCAGTATTTT.

The J gene is TRBJ2-5, the V gene TRBV6-5; 7 bases line up with TRBD1. CDR3 size: 15 residues. The ends lost 2 bases at V and 7 bases at J; junction bases unmatched: 10. Germline loops: CDR1 MNHEY, CDR2 SVGAGI. The CDR3 here is CASSYTLRTGSTQYF. The CDR3 DNA follows: TGTGCCAGCAGTTACACCCTACGGACAGGTTCGACCCAGTACTTC.

This clonotype was picked up a small number of times. The chain joins TRBV30 to TRBJ2-2, with D unresolved. The CDR3 runs 15 residues. Germline V lookup: CDR1 GTSNPN, CDR2 SVGIG (reference sequence). V lost 2 bases and J 0 bases, leaving 10 bases between the germline ends. CDR3 protein: CAWSRLISNTGELFF. The DNA of the CDR3 is TGTGCCTGGAGTCGACTGATCTCGAACACCGGGGAGCTGTTTTTT.

This clonotype turned up a few times. The V and J genes are TRBV5-1 and TRBJ2-3; the match to TRBD2 covers 11 bases. Losses at the gene ends were 4 bases for V and 5 bases for J; bases not matched to a gene: 9. This CDR3 is built from 16 residues. Germline V gene data show CDR1 as SGHRS and CDR2 as YFSETQ. Written as DNA, the CDR3 is TGCGCCAGCAGCATCCCGACTAGCGGGACGAGAGATACGCAGTATTTT. Its protein is CASSIPTSGTRDTQYF. Combining the CDR3 with reference TRBV5-1 and TRBJ2-3 gives the whole variable domain KAGVTQTPRYLIKTRGQQVTLSCSPISGHRSVSWYQQTPGQGLQFLFEYFSETQRNKGNFPGRFSGRQFSNSRSEMNVSTLELGDSALYLCASSIPTSGTRDTQYFGPGTRLTVL.

CDR3 bases: TGTGCCAGCAGCTTAGTTCTAGCAGCCGCTACAGATACGCAGTATTTT. Its translation is CASSLVLAAATDTQYF. This sequence joins TRBV7-8 and TRBJ2-3; maybe TRBD2 (5 bases). The V end was cut by 1 base, the J end by 3 bases, with 14 bases between. Per the germline V gene, CDR1 is SGHVS and CDR2 is FQNEAQ. This CDR3 is 16 amino acids long.

The rearrangement uses TRBV7-3 and TRBJ2-7; D unclear. The CDR3 has 14 amino acids. Germline V gene lookup returns CDR1 SGHTA and CDR2 FQGTGA. The V end was cut by 1 base, the J end by 6 bases, with 13 bases between. This chain's CDR3 is CASSLKGGDSEQYF. The CDR3 nucleotides read TGTGCCAGCAGCTTAAAAGGTGGAGACTCCGAGCAGTACTTC.